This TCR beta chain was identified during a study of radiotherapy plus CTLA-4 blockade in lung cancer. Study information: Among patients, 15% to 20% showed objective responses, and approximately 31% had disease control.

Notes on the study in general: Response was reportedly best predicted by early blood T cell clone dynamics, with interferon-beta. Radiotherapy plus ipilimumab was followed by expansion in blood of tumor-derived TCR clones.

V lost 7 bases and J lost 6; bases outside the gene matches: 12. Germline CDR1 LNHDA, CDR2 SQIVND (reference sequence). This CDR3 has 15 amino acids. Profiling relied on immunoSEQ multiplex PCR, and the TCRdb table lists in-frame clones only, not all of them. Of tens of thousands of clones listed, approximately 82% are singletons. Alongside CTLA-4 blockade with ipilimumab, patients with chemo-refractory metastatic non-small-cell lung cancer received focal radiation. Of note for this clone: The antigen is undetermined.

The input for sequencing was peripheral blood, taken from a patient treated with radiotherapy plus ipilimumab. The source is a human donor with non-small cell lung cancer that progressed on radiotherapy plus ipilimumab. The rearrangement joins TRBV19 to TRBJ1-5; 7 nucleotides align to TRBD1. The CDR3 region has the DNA TGTGCCAGTAATGAGGGGACAGTGGTACGTCAGCCCCAGCATTTT. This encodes CASNEGTVVRQPQHF.